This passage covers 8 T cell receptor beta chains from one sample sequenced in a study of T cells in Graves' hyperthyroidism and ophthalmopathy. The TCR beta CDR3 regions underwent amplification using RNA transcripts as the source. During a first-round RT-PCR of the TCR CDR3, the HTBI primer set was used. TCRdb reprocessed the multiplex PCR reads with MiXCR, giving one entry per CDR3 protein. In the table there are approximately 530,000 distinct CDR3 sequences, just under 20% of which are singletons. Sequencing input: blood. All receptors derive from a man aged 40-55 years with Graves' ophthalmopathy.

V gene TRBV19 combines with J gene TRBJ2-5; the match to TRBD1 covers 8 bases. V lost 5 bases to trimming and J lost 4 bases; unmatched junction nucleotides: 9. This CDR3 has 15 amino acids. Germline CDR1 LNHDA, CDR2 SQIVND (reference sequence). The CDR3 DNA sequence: TGTGCCAGTAGTGTCGAAGACAGGGGCGGAGAGACCCAGTACTTC. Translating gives CASSVEDRGGETQYF. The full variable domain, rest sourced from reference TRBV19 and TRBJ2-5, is DGGITQSPKYLFRKEGQNVTLSCEQNLNHDAMYWYRQDPGQGLRLIYYSQIVNDFQKGDIAEGYSVSREKKESFPLTVTSAQKNPTAFYLCASSVEDRGGETQYFGPGTRLLVL.

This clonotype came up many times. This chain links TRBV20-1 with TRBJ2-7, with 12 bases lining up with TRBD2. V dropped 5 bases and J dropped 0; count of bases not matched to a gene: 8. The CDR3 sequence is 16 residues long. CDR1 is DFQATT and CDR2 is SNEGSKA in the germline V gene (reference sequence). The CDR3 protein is CSASGLAGSSSYEQYF. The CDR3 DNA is TGCAGTGCTTCCGGACTAGCGGGATCCAGCTCCTACGAGCAGTACTTC.

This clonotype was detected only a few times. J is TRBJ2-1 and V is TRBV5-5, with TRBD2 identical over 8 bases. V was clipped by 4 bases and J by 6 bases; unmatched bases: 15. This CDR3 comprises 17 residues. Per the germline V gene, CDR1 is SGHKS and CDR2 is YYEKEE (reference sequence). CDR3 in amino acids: CASSSRYPGGPSNEQFF. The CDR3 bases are TGTGCCAGCAGCAGTAGGTATCCGGGGGGGCCTTCCAATGAGCAGTTCTTC.

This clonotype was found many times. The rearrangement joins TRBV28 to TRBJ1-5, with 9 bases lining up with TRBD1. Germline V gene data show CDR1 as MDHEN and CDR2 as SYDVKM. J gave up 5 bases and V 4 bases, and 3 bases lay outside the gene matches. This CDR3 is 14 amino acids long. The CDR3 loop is CASSSQGADQPQHF. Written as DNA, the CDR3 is TGTGCCAGCAGTTCACAGGGGGCTGATCAGCCCCAGCATTTT.

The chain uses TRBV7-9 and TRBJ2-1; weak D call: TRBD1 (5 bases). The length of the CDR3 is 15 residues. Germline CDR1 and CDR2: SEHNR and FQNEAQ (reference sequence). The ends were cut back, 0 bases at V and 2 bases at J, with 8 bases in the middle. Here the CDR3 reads CASSLARETYNEQFF. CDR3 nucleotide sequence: TGTGCCAGCAGCTTAGCCAGGGAAACCTACAATGAGCAGTTCTTC.

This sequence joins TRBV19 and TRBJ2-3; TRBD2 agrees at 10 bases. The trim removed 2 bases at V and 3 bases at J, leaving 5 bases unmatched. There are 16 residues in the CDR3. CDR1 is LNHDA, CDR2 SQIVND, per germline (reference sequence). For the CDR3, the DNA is TGTGCCAGTAGTATACTAGCGGGAGAAGGGACAGATACGCAGTATTTT. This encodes CASSILAGEGTDTQYF.

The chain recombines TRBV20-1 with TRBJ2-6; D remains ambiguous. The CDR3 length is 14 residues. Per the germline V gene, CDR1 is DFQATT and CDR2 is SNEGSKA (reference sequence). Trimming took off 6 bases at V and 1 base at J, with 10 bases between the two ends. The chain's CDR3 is CSAPPQSGANVLTF. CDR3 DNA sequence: TGCAGTGCCCCGCCCCAATCTGGGGCCAACGTCCTGACTTTC.

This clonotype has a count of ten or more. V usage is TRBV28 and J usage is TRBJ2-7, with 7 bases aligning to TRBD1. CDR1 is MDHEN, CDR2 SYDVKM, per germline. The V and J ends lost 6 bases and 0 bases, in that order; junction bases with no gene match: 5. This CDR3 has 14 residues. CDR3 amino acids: CASRKGQSSYEQYF. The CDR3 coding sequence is TGTGCCAGCAGGAAGGGACAGAGCTCCTACGAGCAGTACTTC.